A selection of T cell receptor beta chains follows, all from one sample in a study of T cells in tuberculosis. The repertoire was sequenced with immunoSEQ multiplex PCR; TCRdb's copy has only in-frame clones and lacks some. Altogether about 25,000 clones are present, around 90% being singletons, with the ten largest covering roughly 15%. Source material: PBMCs. The receptors stem from a donor between 10 and 35 years old with latent tuberculosis or without tuberculosis infection. Some clones in this sample may be carry-over from other donors' samples. Each CDR3 is given with its conserved first and last residue. A D gene is named only where the DNA matches it firmly. Expanded clones get a size class; other rows say once, few or many, or leave the size out.

TRBV18	.	TRBJ2-3	.	TGTGCCAGCTCACCAGGGACTAGCACAGATACGCAGTATTTT	CASSPGTSTDTQYF
TRBV9	TRBD2	TRBJ2-2	few	TGTGCCAGCAGCGTGGGCGGGAGGGTAGCGAACACCGGGGAGCTGTTTTTT	CASSVGGRVANTGELFF
TRBV30	TRBD2	TRBJ2-1	.	TGTGCCTGGAGTGTAGCGGGAGGGATGAGAAATGAGCAGTTCTTC	CAWSVAGGMRNEQFF
TRBV6-1	TRBD1	TRBJ1-5	.	TGTGCCAGCAGTGAAGTTGGTTACAGGGGGTATCAGCCCCAGCATTTT	CASSEVGYRGYQPQHF
TRBV7-2	.	TRBJ1-1	.	TGTGCCAGCAGCTTAGCGAGGGCGAACACTGAAGCTTTCTTT	CASSLARANTEAFF
TRBV6-5	TRBD2	TRBJ2-7	.	TGTGCCAGCAGTTACTCTAGGCTAGCGGCCTACGAGCAGTACTTC	CASSYSRLAAYEQYF
TRBV6-5	.	TRBJ2-5	.	TGTGCCAGCAGTTCGACAGCTTATCAAGAGACCCAGTACTTC	CASSSTAYQETQYF
TRBV4-3	TRBD2	TRBJ2-3	few	TGCGCCAGCAGCCAAGATTCGACTAGCGGATTGCAGTATTTT	CASSQDSTSGLQYF
TRBV5-6	TRBD1	TRBJ1-2	.	TGTGCCAGCAGCCTACGACAGGGGGTGATGGGGAGGATACCGTATGGCTACACCTTC	CASSLRQGVMGRIPYGYTF
TRBV7-9	.	TRBJ2-1	.	TGTGCCAGCGACCATCAGAGGGACATAGCAAGTGGGGAGCAGTTCTTC	CASDHQRDIASGEQFF
TRBV11-2	TRBD1	TRBJ2-7	.	TGTGCCAGCAGCTTAGACCGGGACCGGCAGGGGGTCTACGAGCAGTACTTC	CASSLDRDRQGVYEQYF
TRBV5-1	TRBD2	TRBJ2-7	once	TGCGCCAGCAGCCAGACTAGCGGGAGTTTCCCCTACGAGCAGTACTTC	CASSQTSGSFPYEQYF
TRBV19	TRBD1	TRBJ1-1	.	TGTGCCAGTAGTCGGGACAGATACACTGAAGCTTTCTTT	CASSRDRYTEAFF
TRBV30	.	TRBJ1-1	.	TGTGCCTGGAGTGCTTGGAGGGGGGGAAGAAACACTGAAGCTTTCTTT	CAWSAWRGGRNTEAFF
TRBV6-1	.	TRBJ1-5	.	TGTGCCAGCAGTGAAGCGGGGGGATCGTATCAGCCCCAGCATTTT	CASSEAGGSYQPQHF
TRBV4-1	TRBD2	TRBJ2-1	.	TGCGCCAGCAAACAAGTTCAGGCGGGAGGGCGCTCCTACAATGAGCAGTTCTTC	CASKQVQAGGRSYNEQFF
TRBV19	.	TRBJ1-2	.	TGTGCCAGTAGTTGGGGCGACTATGGCTACACCTTC	CASSWGDYGYTF
TRBV5-1	.	TRBJ2-7	.	TGCGCCAGCAGCTTTGACAGGCCCTACGAGCAGTACTTC	CASSFDRPYEQYF
TRBV5-1	.	TRBJ2-1	.	TGCGCCAGCAGCTTGTCGGGAGAGCAGTTCTTC	CASSLSGEQFF
TRBV13	TRBD1	TRBJ2-1	.	TGTGCCAGCAGCTTTGGAAGGGGGCGATACAATGAGCAGTTCTTC	CASSFGRGRYNEQFF
TRBV9	.	TRBJ1-5	few	TGTGCCAGCAGCGTAGCTATCGGGCAGCCCCAGCATTTT	CASSVAIGQPQHF
TRBV5-4	TRBD2	TRBJ2-1	.	TGTGCCAGCAGCTCCCAGGGCGGGGGGGCCTTTGAGCAGTTCTTC	CASSSQGGGAFEQFF
TRBV5-1	.	TRBJ1-5	.	TGCGCCAGCAGCTACCGGTGGCGGTACAATCAGCCCCAGCATTTT	CASSYRWRYNQPQHF
TRBV11-3	.	TRBJ2-3	.	TGTGCCAGCAGCTTGACTAGTAGCACAGATACGCAGTATTTT	CASSLTSSTDTQYF
TRBV7-2	TRBD2	TRBJ2-7	once	TGTGCCAGCAGCTTAGTTTGGGCGGGAGGAAGGTACGAGCAGTACTTC	CASSLVWAGGRYEQYF
TRBV10-2	TRBD2	TRBJ2-1	.	TGCGCCAGCAGCCTAGCGGGGGAGAATGAGCAGTTCTTC	CASSLAGENEQFF
TRBV7-8	.	TRBJ2-1	.	TGTGCCAGCAGCCCCAGGACTCCCGGTGGGGATGAGCAGTTCTTC	CASSPRTPGGDEQFF
TRBV30	TRBD1	TRBJ2-1	.	TGTGCCCGCCGGGACAGGGGATCCTACAATGAGCAGTTCTTC	CARRDRGSYNEQFF
TRBV9	.	TRBJ2-3	.	TGTGCCAGCAGCGTAATTGCGGAGGGCACAGATACGCAGTATTTT	CASSVIAEGTDTQYF